Shown below are 29 T cell receptor beta chains from a single sample sequenced in a study of neurological immune-mediated disorders. TCRdb reanalysed the 5' RACE reads using MiXCR and keeps one entry per CDR3 protein. The profile covers about 31,000 distinct CDR3 sequences, with about 4% appearing a single time and about 23% taken by the ten largest. The sample comprised CD4+ T cells from blood. These receptors came from a woman between 40 and 50 years old in good health.

This clonotype was seen more than once but under ten times. Just one base apart from a much larger clone, this may be a read error. V gene TRBV18 combines with J gene TRBJ1-6, with D possibly being TRBD1 (6 bases). This CDR3 has 16 residues. Germline V gene data show CDR1 as KGHSH and CDR2 as LQKENI. CDR3 residues: CTSSPTWTATDSPLHF. The CDR3 DNA reads as TGTACCAGCTCACCCACTTGGACAGCCACCGATTCACCCCTCCACTTT.

This clonotype has at least ten counts. This CDR3 is CASSQNTGSQETQYF. The CDR3 DNA is TGTGCCAGCAGCCAAAATACGGGTAGTCAAGAGACCCAGTACTTC. The chain is built from TRBV3-1 and TRBJ2-5; D not certain. CDR1 and CDR2 from the germline V gene are LGHDT and YNNKEL (reference sequence). The CDR3 extends over 15 amino acids. V was shortened by 2 bases and J by 2 bases, with 12 bases between the two germline ends.

This clonotype was counted ten times or more. This CDR3 is CSAPTSRGTQYF. CDR3 bases: TGCAGTGCGCCCACTAGCAGGGGGACCCAGTACTTC. The gene calls are TRBV20-1 and TRBJ2-5; D is tentatively TRBD1 or TRBD2 (6 bases each). This CDR3 has 12 residues. V lost 6 bases and J 7 bases, leaving 15 bases between the germline ends. CDR1 DFQATT and CDR2 SNEGSKA come from the germline V gene (reference sequence).

This clonotype was seen ten or more times. The CDR3 sequence: CSARTPGADNQPQHF. The CDR3 nucleotides are TGCAGTGCCCGAACACCCGGGGCCGACAATCAGCCCCAGCATTTT. V and J are TRBV20-1 and TRBJ1-5, with D maybe TRBD1 (5 bases). The germline V gene has CDR1 DFQATT and CDR2 SNEGSKA (reference sequence). The CDR3 is 15 residues long. The V end lost 6 bases, the J end lost 3 bases, and 18 bases lay between the germline ends.

This clonotype was observed at least ten times. The chain joins TRBV29-1 to TRBJ1-1; TRBD1 is a possible D gene (5 bases). Germline CDR1 SQVTM, CDR2 ANQGSEA. Trimming stripped 7 bases from V and 6 bases from J, with 12 bases between. CDR3 length equals 11 residues. CDR3 amino acids: CSARRGPEAFF. The CDR3 DNA reads as TGCAGCGCCCGACGGGGCCCTGAAGCTTTCTTT. Full variable domain (outside the CDR3, taken from reference TRBV29-1 and TRBJ1-1): SAVISQKPSRDICQRGTSLTIQCQVDSQVTMMFWYRQQPGQSLTLIATANQGSEATYESGFVIDKFPISRPNLTFSTLTVSNMSPEDSSIYLCSARRGPEAFFGQGTRLTVV.

This clonotype was observed at least ten times. V gene TRBV2 combines with J gene TRBJ1-2; weak D call: TRBD1 (6 bases). V shed 5 bases and J shed 7 bases, with 23 bases lying between them. The CDR3 sequence is 16 residues long. CDR1 is SNHLY, CDR2 FYNNEI, per germline. CDR3 amino acids: CASSPDGQRNYLGYTF. The CDR3 nucleotides read TGTGCCAGCAGTCCCGACGGACAGCGGAATTATCTTGGCTACACCTTC.

The sample holds one count of this clonotype. A much larger clonotype is one base distant, so this may be a read error. The chain combines TRBV5-6 with TRBJ2-1; tentative D call: TRBD2 (6 bases). In germline, CDR1 is SGHDT, CDR2 YYEEEE. The CDR3 loop spans 13 amino acids. CDR3 coding DNA: TGTGTCAGCAGCCGCCGGGACGGGGGAACACAGTTCTTC. Translated: CVSSRRDGGTQFF.

Many counts were recorded for this clonotype. This CDR3 is CASSPRAEGSPLHF. The CDR3 DNA reads TGCGCCAGCAGCCCGAGGGCCGAGGGTTCACCCCTCCACTTT. This chain joins TRBV5-1 and TRBJ1-6; D gene ambiguous. V lost 4 bases to trimming and J lost 9 bases, with 14 bases between them. This CDR3 region has 14 residues. CDR1 and CDR2 from the germline V gene are SGHRS and YFSETQ.

This clonotype has ten or more counts. The rearrangement links TRBV5-1 to TRBJ2-5; TRBD1 aligns across 9 bases. This CDR3 spans 16 amino acids. Germline V gene data show CDR1 as SGHRS and CDR2 as YFSETQ. J was trimmed by 5 bases and V by 4 bases; bases with no gene match: 12. CDR3 sequence: CASSRGTGYRQETQYF. The CDR3 nucleotides read TGCGCCAGCAGCCGCGGGACAGGGTACCGGCAGGAGACCCAGTACTTC.

This clonotype was found many times. The chain's CDR3 is CSANSGRYNEQFF. DNA of the CDR3: TGCAGTGCAAATAGCGGGAGGTACAATGAGCAGTTCTTC. The chain employs TRBV20-1 and TRBJ2-1; TRBD2 matches at 10 bases. Per germline, CDR1 DFQATT and CDR2 SNEGSKA (reference sequence). The CDR3 extends over 13 amino acids. V shed 6 bases, J shed 4 bases, and the junction held 3 bases outside the gene matches.

In this sample, this clonotype turned up many times. This chain connects TRBV6-6 to TRBJ2-1; D is possibly TRBD1 (6 bases). Trimming pared 2 bases from V and 4 bases from J, leaving 9 bases between. This CDR3 has 14 residues. In germline, CDR1 is MNHNY, CDR2 SVGAGI (reference sequence). This CDR3 reads CASSYGTLYNEQFF. In nucleotides, the CDR3 is TGTGCCAGCAGTTACGGGACACTTTACAATGAGCAGTTCTTC.

This clonotype was counted many times. The chain carries TRBV11-2 and TRBJ2-3; 7 bases match TRBD1. V lost 0 bases and J lost 3; bases outside the gene matches: 3. Germline V gene lookup returns CDR1 SGHAT and CDR2 FQNNGV. The CDR3 runs 15 residues. The CDR3 here is CASSLEGRGTDTQYF. For the CDR3, the DNA is TGTGCCAGCAGCTTAGAGGGCAGGGGGACAGATACGCAGTATTTT.

This clonotype has ten or more counts. This chain links TRBV10-3 with TRBJ2-3; D may match TRBD1 or TRBD2 (5 bases each). Germline assignment: CDR1 ENHRY and CDR2 SYGVKD. The CDR3 totals 13 residues. With 7 bases removed from V and 3 bases from J, the gap between germline ends came to 11 bases. CDR3 residues: CAITGTGTDTQYF. CDR3 bases: TGTGCCATCACCGGGACCGGAACAGATACGCAGTATTTT.

This clonotype was picked up many times. This sequence joins TRBV20-1 and TRBJ2-7; possibly TRBD1 for D (5 bases). Germline V lookup: CDR1 DFQATT, CDR2 SNEGSKA (reference sequence). This CDR3 spans 16 amino acids. V lost 0 bases, J lost 4 bases, and 19 bases lay in between. In DNA, the CDR3 is TGCAGTGCTAGAGATGTTCAGGGCTCAGTTGTTTACGAGCAGTACTTC. Translating gives CSARDVQGSVVYEQYF.

This clonotype has a count of ten or more. The J gene is TRBJ1-1, the V gene TRBV11-1, with D hard to call. The CDR3 length is 14 residues. CDR1 SGHAT and CDR2 FQDESV come from the germline V gene (reference sequence). Trimming shortened V by 3 bases and J by 4 bases, and 12 bases separated the two germline ends. CDR3 DNA: TGTGCCAGCAGCTTTCGACCGAGCGTCACTGAAGCTTTCTTT. It translates to CASSFRPSVTEAFF.

This clonotype was recorded at least ten times. This chain links TRBV5-1 with TRBJ2-6, with 7 bases matching TRBD1. With V trimmed by 4 bases and J by 4 bases, 5 bases remained unmatched. This CDR3 is 15 amino acids long. Germline CDR1 SGHRS, CDR2 YFSETQ. Written as DNA, the CDR3 is TGCGCCAGCAGCGACGACAGGGCCGGGGCCAACGTCCTGACTTTC. It translates to CASSDDRAGANVLTF.

This clonotype was picked up many times. The chain couples TRBV20-1 to TRBJ1-5, with TRBD1 matching 9 bases. Germline CDR1 and CDR2: DFQATT and SNEGSKA (reference sequence). Trimming took 3 bases from V and 6 from J; bases not matched to a gene: 9. This CDR3 region has 15 residues. CDR3 amino acids: CSARVGQGRGQPQHF. CDR3 sequence (DNA): TGCAGTGCTAGGGTGGGACAGGGTCGGGGTCAGCCCCAGCATTTT.

This clonotype has a count of ten or more. V gene TRBV5-1 combines with J gene TRBJ2-7; the D gene could be TRBD1 or TRBD2 (5 bases each). Germline CDR1 reads SGHRS; CDR2 reads YFSETQ. V was clipped by 3 bases and J by 4 bases, with 8 bases between them. CDR3 size: 12 residues. CDR3 residues: CASSWDLYEQYF. CDR3 DNA sequence: TGCGCCAGCAGCTGGGACCTGTACGAGCAGTACTTC.

Concerning this clonotype itself: A single base separates this from a much larger clone, so it may be a read error. CDR3 DNA sequence: TGTGCCAGCAGCCCGCAGGGGGGTGGCTATGGCTACACCTTC. Its translation: CASSPQGGGYGYTF. J is TRBJ1-2 and V is TRBV3-1; 7 bases agree with TRBD1. There are 14 residues in the CDR3. Germline lookup yields CDR1 LGHDT and CDR2 YNNKEL (reference sequence). V trimming: 4 bases; J trimming: 4 bases; junction bases outside the gene matches: 6. Supplemented by reference TRBV3-1 and TRBJ1-2, the full variable domain reads DTAVSQTPKYLVTQMGNDKSIKCEQNLGHDTMYWYKQDSKKFLKIMFSYNNKELIINETVPNRFSPKSPDKAHLNLHINSLELGDSAVYFCASSPQGGGYGYTFGSGTRLTVV.

This clonotype occurred many times. The chain is built from TRBV29-1 and TRBJ1-3; tentative D call: TRBD1 (6 bases). Between the trimmed V and J ends, which lost 6 bases and 4 bases, there was a span of 16 bases. Germline V lookup: CDR1 SQVTM, CDR2 ANQGSEA. The CDR3 has 14 residues. This CDR3 reads CSVRCRGHGNTIYF. The CDR3 coding sequence is TGCAGCGTGAGGTGCCGGGGGCACGGAAACACCATATATTTT.

This clonotype has a count of ten or more. This chain connects TRBV10-1 to TRBJ2-5, with D possibly being TRBD2 (5 bases). In germline, CDR1 is WNHNN, CDR2 SYGVQD (reference sequence). The V end was cut by 0 bases, the J end by 1 base, with 9 bases between. The CDR3 has 15 amino acids. The CDR3 DNA follows: TGCGCCAGCAGTGAGTCGGGGAGAGGCCAAGAGACCCAGTACTTC. It codes for CASSESGRGQETQYF.

Ten or more counts support this clonotype. J is TRBJ2-1 and V is TRBV20-1; 8 nucleotides align to TRBD2. With V trimmed by 3 bases and J by 0 bases, 4 bases remained unmatched. The CDR3 is made up of 15 amino acids. Looked up from germline, CDR1 is DFQATT and CDR2 is SNEGSKA (reference sequence). CDR3 DNA: TGCAGTGCTAGGGTTAGCGGGGTCTCCTACAATGAGCAGTTCTTC. Its translation: CSARVSGVSYNEQFF.

This clonotype was counted many times. The rearrangement joins TRBV5-1 to TRBJ1-1, with 8 nucleotides matching TRBD1. CDR1 SGHRS and CDR2 YFSETQ come from the germline V gene. Unmatched junction bases numbered 4, after V lost 5 bases and J lost 1 base. The CDR3 has 14 amino acids. The CDR3 DNA reads TGCGCCAGCAGGTCAGGGGGCCCGAACACTGAAGCTTTCTTT. Translating gives CASRSGGPNTEAFF.

This clonotype was observed many times. V gene TRBV7-2 combines with J gene TRBJ1-1; weak D call: TRBD1 (5 bases). The CDR3 runs to 13 residues. Deletions cut 4 bases from V and 5 bases from J, with 11 bases between. From germline, CDR1 is SGHTA and CDR2 FQGNSA. CDR3 DNA: TGTGCCAGCAGCTCCGACAGAGAGACTGAAGCTTTCTTT. This sequence encodes CASSSDRETEAFF. The full variable domain, with the rest looked up from reference TRBV7-2 and TRBJ1-1, is GAGVSQSPSNKVTEKGKDVELRCDPISGHTALYWYRQSLGQGLEFLIYFQGNSAPDKSGLPSDRFSAERTGGSVSTLTIQRTQQEDSAVYLCASSSDRETEAFFGQGTRLTVV.

This clonotype was found many times. CDR3 residues: CASSPLGANTGELFF. CDR3 nucleotide sequence: TGTGCCAGCTCACCTCTGGGGGCGAACACCGGGGAGCTGTTTTTT. This chain uses TRBV18 with TRBJ2-2; D possibly uses TRBD1 or TRBD2 (5 bases each). Trimming pared 3 bases from V and 0 bases from J, leaving 8 bases between. The CDR3 has 15 amino acids. Germline CDR1 reads KGHSH; CDR2 reads LQKENI.

Many counts were recorded for this clonotype. The chain uses TRBV18 and TRBJ2-1, with 8 bases that match TRBD1. The CDR3 has 15 residues. Germline V gene sequence: CDR1 KGHSH, CDR2 LQKENI. After removal of 3 bases from V and 2 bases from J, the junction contained 3 bases not matched to a gene. CDR3 region: CASSPARGPYNEQFF. The CDR3 DNA is TGTGCCAGCTCACCCGCCAGGGGGCCCTACAATGAGCAGTTCTTC.

This clonotype was seen at least ten times. The rearrangement links TRBV7-2 to TRBJ2-4; 7 bases map to TRBD2. The CDR3 contains 16 residues. With V trimmed by 5 bases and J by 0 bases, 7 bases remained unmatched. Germline V lookup: CDR1 SGHTA, CDR2 FQGNSA. The CDR3 loop reads CASSQSGALAKNIQYF. The CDR3 nucleotides read TGTGCCAGCAGCCAGAGCGGGGCCCTAGCCAAAAACATTCAGTACTTC.

This clonotype was seen repeatedly, ten times or more. This chain uses TRBV5-6 with TRBJ1-5; 8 bases align to TRBD1. With V trimmed by 4 bases and J by 6 bases, 12 bases remained unmatched. CDR1 SGHDT and CDR2 YYEEEE come from the germline V gene. The CDR3 extends over 16 amino acids. The CDR3 reads CASSQLDRGYGQPQHF. The CDR3 DNA reads TGTGCCAGCAGCCAACTTGACAGGGGTTACGGTCAGCCCCAGCATTTT.

In this sample, this clonotype turned up many times. The V gene is TRBV20-1, the J gene TRBJ2-1, with 7 bases matching TRBD2. Germline V lookup: CDR1 DFQATT, CDR2 SNEGSKA (reference sequence). Trimming cost V 6 bases and J 8 bases; bases outside gene matches: 10. This CDR3 spans 13 amino acids. The CDR3 loop is CSANPSSGYEQFF. The CDR3 bases are TGCAGTGCCAACCCATCTAGCGGTTATGAGCAGTTCTTC.